This is a list of T cell receptor beta chains from one sample in a study of vaccination and CD4 T cells after COVID-19. TCRdb itself ran the PCR reads through MiXCR, one entry per CDR3 protein. The profile shows 9,000 to 13,000 distinct CDR3 sequences, less than 65% of them singletons. Which antigens these TCRs recognize remains unknown. The sample comprised CD4+ T cells from blood, cultured in vitro. These receptors all stem from a human donor who had recovered from COVID-19. CDR3s leave out the opening cysteine and the closing phenylalanine or tryptophan.

TRBV25-1 ASSDSTGRLF
TRBV30 AWRIVGSYNSPLH
TRBV2 ASRGDHYEQY
TRBV6-1 ASSSGTGVAKAYEQY
TRBV6-1 ASKLAVADEQY
TRBV4-1 ASSLWPRGVTGGNTEAF
TRBV27 ASSPWDSTNTEAF
TRBV20-1 SATTEDRSGLPSSTDTQY
TRBV19 ASMSGGANTEAF
TRBV30 AWSLGGANGYT
TRBV7-2 ASSQPGQETQY
TRBV7-3 ASSLTDLATETQY
TRBV11-2 ASSRDTNQPQH
TRBV12-3/TRBV12-4 ASRLDPNTEAF
TRBV20-1 SARGPGNTIY
TRBV14 ASSQSFGTAHGYT
TRBV6-1 ATYPTLSSGNTIY
TRBV6-2/TRBV6-3 ASSSNRVNTGELF
TRBV18 ASSPPGPTEEQY